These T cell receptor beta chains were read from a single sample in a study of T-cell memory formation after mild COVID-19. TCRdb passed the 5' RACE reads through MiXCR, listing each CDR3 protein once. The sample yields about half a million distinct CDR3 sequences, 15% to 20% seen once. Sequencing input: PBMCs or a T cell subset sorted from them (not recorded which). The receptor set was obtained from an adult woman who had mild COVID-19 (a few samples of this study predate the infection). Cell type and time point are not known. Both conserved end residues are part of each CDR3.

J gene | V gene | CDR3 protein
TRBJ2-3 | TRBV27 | CASSLRHLDTQYF
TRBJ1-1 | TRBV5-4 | CASHPTGNTEAFF
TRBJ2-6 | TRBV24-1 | CATSDSARANVLTF
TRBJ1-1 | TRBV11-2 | CASGRFVGGAGFVNTEAFF
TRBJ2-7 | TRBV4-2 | CASSPASQASSYEQYF
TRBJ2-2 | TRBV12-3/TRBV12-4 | CASSSQGPGELFF
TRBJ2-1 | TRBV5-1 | CASNNGFGSYNEQFF
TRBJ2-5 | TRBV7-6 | CASSPLAGGLQETQYF
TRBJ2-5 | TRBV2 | CASSRDGGGETQYF
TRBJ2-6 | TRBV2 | CASSEAVPGAFGANVLTF
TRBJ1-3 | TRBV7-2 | CASSLGPPNSGNTIYF
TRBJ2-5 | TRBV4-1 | CASSQDRLARGQYF
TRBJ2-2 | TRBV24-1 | CATSDSPGELFF
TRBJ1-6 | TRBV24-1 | CATSSISPLHF
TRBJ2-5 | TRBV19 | CASNHRDTREGQYF
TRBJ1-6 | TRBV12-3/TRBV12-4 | CASRTGIPNSPLHF
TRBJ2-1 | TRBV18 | CASSPPDRVVYNEQFF
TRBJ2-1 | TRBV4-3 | CASSRPGLAGGREQFF
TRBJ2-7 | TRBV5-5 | CASSWGQGASEQYF
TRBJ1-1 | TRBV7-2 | CASSWGDRGPSEAFF
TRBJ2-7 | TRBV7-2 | CASSFSQGYEQYF
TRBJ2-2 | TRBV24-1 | CATSDGTSGRYTGELFF
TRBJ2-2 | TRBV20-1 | CSARGQGGTGELFF
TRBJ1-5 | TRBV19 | CASRRDTVSNQPQHF
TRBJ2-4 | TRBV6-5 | CASKGGQAKGKNIQYF
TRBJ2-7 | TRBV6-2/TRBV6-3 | CASSSFWGGANEQYF
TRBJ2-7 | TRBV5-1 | CASSPESTGPYEQYF
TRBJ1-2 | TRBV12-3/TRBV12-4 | CASSPRAKGYYGYTF
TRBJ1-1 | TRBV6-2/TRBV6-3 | CASRTALTEAFF
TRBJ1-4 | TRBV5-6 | CASSGSGGEKLFF
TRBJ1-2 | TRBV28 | CASSPATGGEGYGYTF
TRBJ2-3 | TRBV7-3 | CASSSGTMGTQYF
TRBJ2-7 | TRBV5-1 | CASSLGGTGIHEQYF
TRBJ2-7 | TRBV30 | CAGRGPSYEQYF
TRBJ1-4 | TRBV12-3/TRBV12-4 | CASRGMSSANEKLFF
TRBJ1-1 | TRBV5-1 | CASSLPDTEAFF
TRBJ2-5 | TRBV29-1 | CSVEGGGSGRSETQYF
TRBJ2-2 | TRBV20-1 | CSARPQFANTGELFF
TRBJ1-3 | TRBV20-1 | CSARDEGSGNTIYF
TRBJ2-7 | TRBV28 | CASSLRGQVRGYEQYF
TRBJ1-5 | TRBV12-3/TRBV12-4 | CASSGTGYFGNQPQHF
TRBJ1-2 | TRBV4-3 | CASSLLQGVDGYTF
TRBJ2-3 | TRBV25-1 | CASSEWTSQGDTQYF
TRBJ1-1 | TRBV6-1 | CASTNRGMNTEAFF
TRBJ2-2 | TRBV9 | CASSVYTSGELFF
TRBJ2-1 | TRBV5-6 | CASSRPGLAGGSYNEQFF
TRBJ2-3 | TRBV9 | CASSPGDTSTDTQYF
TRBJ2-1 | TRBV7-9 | CASTTDSYNEQFF
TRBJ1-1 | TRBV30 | CAGNRQGLTEAFF
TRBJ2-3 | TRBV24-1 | CATSETTRDTQYF
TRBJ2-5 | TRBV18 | CASSVELVETQYF
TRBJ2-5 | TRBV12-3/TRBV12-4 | CASSPQDPETQYF
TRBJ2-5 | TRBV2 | CASSEDGGLVETQYF
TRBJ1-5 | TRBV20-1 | CSARKTGNTGDQPQHF
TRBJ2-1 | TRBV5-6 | CASSFNPGQGASGQFF
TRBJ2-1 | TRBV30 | CAWSVVGTAVNEQFF
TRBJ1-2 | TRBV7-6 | CASSNGQGARGYGYTF